Listed below are T cell receptor beta chains from one sample, sequenced in a study of shared clonotypes between healthy human individuals. Produced via immunoSEQ multiplex PCR; TCRdb's table is partial and in-frame only. The table lists 1,400,000 or so clones, 98% of them singletons. The sequencing input was naive CD4+ T cells sorted from blood. The receptor source for this set is a man younger than 40 in good health. Both conserved end residues are part of each CDR3. Fields, in order: J gene, V gene, CDR3 protein.

>TRBJ2-1|TRBV2
CASTAGGDEQFF
>TRBJ2-5|TRBV5-1
CASSLTGGPLGETQYF
>TRBJ1-1|TRBV6-6
CASSPGPWRNTEAFF
>TRBJ2-7|TRBV28
CASSTGIYEQYF
>TRBJ2-2|TRBV19
CASSMAPRVHTGELFF
>TRBJ2-6|TRBV25-1
CASSELGQDTNVLTF
>TRBJ2-7|TRBV5-1
CASSLAGPRLNEQYF
>TRBJ2-7|TRBV11-3
CASSPRDRPYEQYF
>TRBJ2-7|TRBV27
CASRKGQVMYEQYF
>TRBJ2-1|TRBV2
CASSAGGLGYNEQFF
>TRBJ2-1|TRBV9
CASSVVGGAHNEQFF
>TRBJ1-3|TRBV28
CASSLLTISGNTIYF
>TRBJ2-3|TRBV9
CASSVDYGTQYF
>TRBJ2-2|TRBV4-3
CASSASRQNTGELFF
>TRBJ2-6|TRBV19
CASSPERKVNSGANVLTF
>TRBJ1-1|TRBV27
CASSESSRGPMNTEAFF
>TRBJ2-7|TRBV7-2
CASMIDRGSYEQYF
>TRBJ2-2|TRBV28
CASSQITGELFF
>TRBJ2-1|TRBV7-2
CASSLARLNEQFF
>TRBJ1-5|TRBV2
CASRAGMRNQPQHF
>TRBJ2-7|TRBV19
CASSRDASMYEQYF
>TRBJ2-5|TRBV5-1
CASSHTGGQETQYF